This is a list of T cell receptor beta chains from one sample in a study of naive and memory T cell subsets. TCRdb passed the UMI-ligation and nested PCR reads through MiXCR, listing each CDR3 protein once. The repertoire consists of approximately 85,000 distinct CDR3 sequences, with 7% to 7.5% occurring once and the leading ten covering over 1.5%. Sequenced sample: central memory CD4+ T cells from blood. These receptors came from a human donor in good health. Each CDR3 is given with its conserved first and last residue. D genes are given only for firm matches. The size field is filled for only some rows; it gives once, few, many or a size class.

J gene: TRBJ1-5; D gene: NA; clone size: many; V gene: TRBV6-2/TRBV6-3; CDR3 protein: CASTSGYLRPQHF; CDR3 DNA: TGTGCCAGCACCTCGGGATACTTACGGCCCCAGCATTTT
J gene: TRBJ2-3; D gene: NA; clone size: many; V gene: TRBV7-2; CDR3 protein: CASSLVQGDTQYF; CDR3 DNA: TGTGCCAGCAGCTTAGTCCAGGGGGATACGCAGTATTTT
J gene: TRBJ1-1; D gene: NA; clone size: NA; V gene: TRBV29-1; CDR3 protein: CSVITGTTEAFF; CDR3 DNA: TGCAGCGTTATAACAGGGACTACTGAAGCTTTCTTT
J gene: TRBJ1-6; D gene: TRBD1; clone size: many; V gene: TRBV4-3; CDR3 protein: CASSQRTGGTRNSPLHF; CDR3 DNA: TGCGCCAGCAGCCAAAGGACAGGGGGAACTAGGAATTCACCCCTCCACTTT
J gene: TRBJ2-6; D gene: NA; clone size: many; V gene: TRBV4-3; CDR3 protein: CASSQPGPGANVLTF; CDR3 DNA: TGCGCCAGCAGCCAACCCGGACCAGGGGCCAACGTCCTGACTTTC
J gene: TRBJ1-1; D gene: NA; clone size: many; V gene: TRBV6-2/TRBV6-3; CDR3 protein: CASILTLGTEAFF; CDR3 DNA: TGTGCCAGCATATTGACACTAGGGACTGAAGCTTTCTTT
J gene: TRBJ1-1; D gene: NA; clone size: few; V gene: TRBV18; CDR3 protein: CASSPPTGWAFF; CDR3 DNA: TGTGCCAGCTCACCACCTACAGGGTGGGCTTTCTTT
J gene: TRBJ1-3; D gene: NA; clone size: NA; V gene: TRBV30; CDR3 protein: CAWNFGDTIYF; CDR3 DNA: TGTGCCTGGAATTTCGGGGACACCATATATTTT
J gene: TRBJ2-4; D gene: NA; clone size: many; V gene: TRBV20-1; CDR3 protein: CSADPFGSKNIQYF; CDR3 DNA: TGCAGTGCAGACCCCTTTGGGTCCAAAAACATTCAGTACTTC
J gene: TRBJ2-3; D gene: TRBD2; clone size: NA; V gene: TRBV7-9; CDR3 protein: CASSVERGVDTQYF; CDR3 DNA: TGTGCCAGCAGCGTCGAGCGGGGGGTAGATACGCAGTATTTT
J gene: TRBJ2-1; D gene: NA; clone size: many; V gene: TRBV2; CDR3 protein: CASRNLYEQFF; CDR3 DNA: TGTGCCAGCAGGAACTTGTATGAGCAGTTCTTC
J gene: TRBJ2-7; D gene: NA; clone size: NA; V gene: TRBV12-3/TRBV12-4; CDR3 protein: CASSFVGDEQYF; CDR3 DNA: TGTGCCAGCAGTTTCGTCGGCGACGAGCAGTACTTC
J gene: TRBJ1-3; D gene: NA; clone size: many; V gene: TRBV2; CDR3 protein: CASSEATGHSGNTIYF; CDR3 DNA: TGTGCCAGCAGTGAGGCAACAGGACACTCTGGAAACACCATATATTTT
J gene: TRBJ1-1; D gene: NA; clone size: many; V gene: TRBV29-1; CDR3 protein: CSGTTLNTEAFF; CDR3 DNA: TGCAGCGGGACTACTCTGAACACTGAAGCTTTCTTT
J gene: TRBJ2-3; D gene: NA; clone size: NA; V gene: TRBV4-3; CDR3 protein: CASSQGGGGGKRHTQYF; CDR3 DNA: TGCGCCAGCAGCCAAGGAGGGGGGGGCGGGAAGAGACATACGCAGTATTTT
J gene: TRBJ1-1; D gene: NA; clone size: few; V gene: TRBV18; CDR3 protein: CASSPLGTEAFF; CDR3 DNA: TGTGCCAGCTCACCTCTCGGCACTGAAGCTTTCTTT
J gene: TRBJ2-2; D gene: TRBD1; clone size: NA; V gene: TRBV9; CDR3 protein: CASSVGPGQGAGNTGELFF; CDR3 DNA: TGTGCCAGCAGCGTAGGGCCGGGACAGGGGGCTGGGAACACCGGGGAGCTGTTTTTT
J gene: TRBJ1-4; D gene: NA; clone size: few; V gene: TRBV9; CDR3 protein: CASSVVGNAKEKLFF; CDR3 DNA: TGTGCCAGCAGCGTAGTGGGGAACGCTAAGGAAAAACTGTTTTTT
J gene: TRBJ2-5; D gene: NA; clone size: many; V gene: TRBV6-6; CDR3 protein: CASAPLAAQETQYF; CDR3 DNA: TGTGCCAGCGCACCACTAGCTGCCCAAGAGACCCAGTACTTC
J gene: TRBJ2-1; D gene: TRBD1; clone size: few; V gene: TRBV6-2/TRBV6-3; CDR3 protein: CASASSGGSEQFF; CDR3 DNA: TGTGCCAGCGCCTCCTCAGGGGGAAGTGAGCAGTTCTTC
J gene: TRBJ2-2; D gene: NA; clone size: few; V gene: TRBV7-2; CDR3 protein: CASSLMGAAGRHGELFF; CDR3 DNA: TGTGCCAGCAGCTTAATGGGGGCAGCGGGGAGGCACGGGGAGCTGTTTTTT
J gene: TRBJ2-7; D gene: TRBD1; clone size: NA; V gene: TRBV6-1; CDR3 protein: CASRPGQGMIYEQYF; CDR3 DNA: TGTGCCAGCAGGCCGGGACAGGGAATGATCTACGAGCAGTACTTC
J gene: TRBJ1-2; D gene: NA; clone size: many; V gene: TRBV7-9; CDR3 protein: CASSLGDGGGYGYTF; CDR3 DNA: TGTGCCAGCAGCTTAGGGGACGGCGGAGGATATGGCTACACCTTC
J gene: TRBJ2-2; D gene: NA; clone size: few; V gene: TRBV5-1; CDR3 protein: CASSSGWGSSDTGELFF; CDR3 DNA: TGCGCCAGCAGCTCCGGATGGGGGAGTTCGGACACCGGGGAGCTGTTTTTT
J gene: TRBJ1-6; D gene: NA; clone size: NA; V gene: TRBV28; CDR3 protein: CASSRPRRAADPNSPLHF; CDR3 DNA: TGTGCCAGCAGTAGGCCCAGGAGGGCCGCCGATCCTAATTCACCCCTCCACTTT
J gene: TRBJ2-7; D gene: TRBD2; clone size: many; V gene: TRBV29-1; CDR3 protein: CSVRSAGGPYEQYF; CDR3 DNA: TGCAGCGTGCGGTCCGCGGGAGGGCCCTACGAGCAGTACTTC
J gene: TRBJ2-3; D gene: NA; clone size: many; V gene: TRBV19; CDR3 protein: CASSMGGALTDTQYF; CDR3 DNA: TGTGCCAGTAGTATGGGGGGGGCTCTCACAGATACGCAGTATTTT
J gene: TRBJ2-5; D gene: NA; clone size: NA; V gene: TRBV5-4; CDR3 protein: CASSLTATLQETQYF; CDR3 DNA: TGTGCCAGCAGCTTGACTGCGACTCTCCAAGAGACCCAGTACTTC
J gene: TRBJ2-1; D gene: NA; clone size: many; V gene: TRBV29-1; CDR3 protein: CSVDRVGNEQFF; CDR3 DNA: TGCAGCGTTGACAGGGTCGGTAATGAGCAGTTCTTC
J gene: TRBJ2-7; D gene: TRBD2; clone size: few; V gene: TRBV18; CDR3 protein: CASSTTGTSGYEQYF; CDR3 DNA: TGTGCCAGCTCAACTACCGGGACTAGCGGCTACGAGCAGTACTTC
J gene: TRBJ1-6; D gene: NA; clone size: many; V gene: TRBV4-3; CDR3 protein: CASSQVWGFNSPLHF; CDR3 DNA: TGCGCCAGCAGCCAAGTTTGGGGGTTCAATTCACCCCTCCACTTT
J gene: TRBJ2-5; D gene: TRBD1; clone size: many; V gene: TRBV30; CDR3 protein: CAWRNRGQETQYF; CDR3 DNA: TGTGCCTGGAGAAACAGGGGGCAAGAGACCCAGTACTTC
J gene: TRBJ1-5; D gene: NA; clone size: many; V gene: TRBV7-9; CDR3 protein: CASSFTAQPQHF; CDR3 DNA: TGTGCCAGCAGCTTCACGGCCCAGCCCCAGCATTTT
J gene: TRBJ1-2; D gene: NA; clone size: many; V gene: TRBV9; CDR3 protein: CASSLDINYGYTF; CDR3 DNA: TGTGCCAGCAGCTTGGACATTAACTATGGCTACACCTTC
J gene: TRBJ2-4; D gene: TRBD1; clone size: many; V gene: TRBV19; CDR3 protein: CASPPNRQGVAKNIQYF; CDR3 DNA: TGTGCCAGTCCGCCAAACCGACAGGGGGTAGCCAAAAACATTCAGTACTTC
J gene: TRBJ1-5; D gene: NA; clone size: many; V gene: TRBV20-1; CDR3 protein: CSAPDRSNQPQHF; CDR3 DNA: TGCAGTGCTCCCGACAGGAGCAATCAGCCCCAGCATTTT
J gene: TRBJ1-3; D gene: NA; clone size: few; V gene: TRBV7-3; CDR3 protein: CASSLGTGNTIYF; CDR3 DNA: TGTGCCAGCAGCCTGGGGACTGGAAACACCATATATTTT
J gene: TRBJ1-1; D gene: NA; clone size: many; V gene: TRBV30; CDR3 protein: CAWRKDTHPLEAFF; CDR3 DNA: TGTGCCTGGAGAAAGGACACTCACCCTCTGGAAGCTTTCTTT
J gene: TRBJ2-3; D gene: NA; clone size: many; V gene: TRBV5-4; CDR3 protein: CASSLDPTDTQYF; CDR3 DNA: TGTGCCAGCAGCTTGGACCCCACAGATACGCAGTATTTT
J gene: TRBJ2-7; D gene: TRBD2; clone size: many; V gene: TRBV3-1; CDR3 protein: CASSQGWGGASGEQYF; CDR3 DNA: TGTGCCAGCAGCCAAGGATGGGGGGGTGCCTCAGGAGAGCAGTACTTC
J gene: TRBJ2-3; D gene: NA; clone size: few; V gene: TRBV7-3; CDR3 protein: CASSLRGLANGDTQYF; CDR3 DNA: TGTGCCAGCAGCTTAAGAGGGCTAGCGAACGGCGATACGCAGTATTTT
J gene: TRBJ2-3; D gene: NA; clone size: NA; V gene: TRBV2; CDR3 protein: CASSVQNTDTQYF; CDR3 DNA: TGTGCCAGCAGTGTACAGAACACAGATACGCAGTATTTT
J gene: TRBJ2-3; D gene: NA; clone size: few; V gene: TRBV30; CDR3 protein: CAWSLKASGDTQYF; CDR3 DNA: TGTGCCTGGAGTTTGAAGGCCTCGGGAGATACGCAGTATTTT
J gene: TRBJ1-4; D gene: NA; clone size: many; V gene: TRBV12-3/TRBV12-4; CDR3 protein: CASSPDSRELFF; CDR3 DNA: TGTGCCAGCAGCCCGGACTCGAGGGAACTGTTTTTT
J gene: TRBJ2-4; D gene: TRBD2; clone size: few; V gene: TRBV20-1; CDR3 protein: CSARARGGTAKNIQYF; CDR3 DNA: TGCAGTGCTAGAGCCCGGGGAGGGACGGCCAAAAACATTCAGTACTTC
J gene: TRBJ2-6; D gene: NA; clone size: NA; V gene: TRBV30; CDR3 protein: CAWKTGTSGANVLTF; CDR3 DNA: TGTGCCTGGAAGACGGGCACCTCTGGGGCCAACGTCCTGACTTTC
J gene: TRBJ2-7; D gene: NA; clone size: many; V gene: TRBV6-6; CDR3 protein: CASKYSGQGGYEQYF; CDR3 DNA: TGTGCCAGCAAATATAGCGGACAGGGAGGGTACGAGCAGTACTTC
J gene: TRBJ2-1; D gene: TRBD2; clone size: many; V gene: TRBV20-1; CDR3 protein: CSAKGTSGRSGEQFF; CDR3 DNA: TGCAGTGCAAAGGGCACTAGCGGGAGGAGCGGTGAGCAGTTCTTC
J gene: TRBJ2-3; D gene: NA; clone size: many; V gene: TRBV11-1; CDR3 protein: CASSFSSADTQYF; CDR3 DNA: TGTGCCAGCAGCTTTAGCTCGGCAGATACGCAGTATTTT
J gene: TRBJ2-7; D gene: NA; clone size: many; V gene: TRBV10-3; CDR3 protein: CATSETGTTDEQYF; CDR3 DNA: TGTGCCACTAGCGAAACCGGGACCACCGACGAGCAGTACTTC
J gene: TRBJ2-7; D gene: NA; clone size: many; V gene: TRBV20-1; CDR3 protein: CLLADNYEQYF; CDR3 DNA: TGCTTATTAGCGGACAACTACGAGCAGTACTTC
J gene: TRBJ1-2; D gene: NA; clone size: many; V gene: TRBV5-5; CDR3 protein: CASSLSLFSANYGYTF; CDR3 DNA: TGTGCCAGCAGCTTGAGCCTCTTCTCAGCTAACTATGGCTACACCTTC
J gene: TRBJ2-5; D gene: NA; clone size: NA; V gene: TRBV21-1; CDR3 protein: CASSKALSGPHRETQYF; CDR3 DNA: TGTGCCAGCAGCAAAGCGCTTTCCGGACCACACCGAGAGACCCAGTACTTC
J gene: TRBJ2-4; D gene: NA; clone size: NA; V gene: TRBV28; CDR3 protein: CASGKNIQYF; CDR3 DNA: TGTGCCAGCGGGAAAAACATTCAGTACTTC
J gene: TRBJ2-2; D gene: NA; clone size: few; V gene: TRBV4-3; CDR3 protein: CASSQDRTETGELFF; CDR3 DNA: TGCGCCAGCAGCCAAGATAGGACAGAGACCGGGGAGCTGTTTTTT
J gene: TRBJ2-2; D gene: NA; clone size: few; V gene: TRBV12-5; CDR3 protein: CASGLVLSGYSTGELFF; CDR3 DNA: TGTGCTAGTGGTTTGGTACTTTCGGGGTACAGCACCGGGGAGCTGTTTTTT
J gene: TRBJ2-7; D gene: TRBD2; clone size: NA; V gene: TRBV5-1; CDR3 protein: CASARPGGGPVEQYF; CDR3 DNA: TGCGCCAGCGCCCGTCCGGGGGGGGGACCGGTCGAGCAGTACTTC
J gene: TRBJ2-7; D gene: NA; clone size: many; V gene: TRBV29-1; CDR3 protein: CSVVRPPHEQYF; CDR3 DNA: TGCAGCGTTGTTAGGCCCCCCCACGAGCAGTACTTC
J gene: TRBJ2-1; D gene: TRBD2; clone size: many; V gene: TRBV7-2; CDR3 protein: CASSSEWASGGDEQFF; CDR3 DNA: TGTGCCAGCAGCTCAGAATGGGCTAGCGGGGGCGATGAGCAGTTCTTC
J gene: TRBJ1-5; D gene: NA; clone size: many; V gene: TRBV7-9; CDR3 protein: CASSLDGANNQPQHF; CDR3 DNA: TGTGCCAGCAGCTTAGACGGGGCAAACAATCAGCCCCAGCATTTT